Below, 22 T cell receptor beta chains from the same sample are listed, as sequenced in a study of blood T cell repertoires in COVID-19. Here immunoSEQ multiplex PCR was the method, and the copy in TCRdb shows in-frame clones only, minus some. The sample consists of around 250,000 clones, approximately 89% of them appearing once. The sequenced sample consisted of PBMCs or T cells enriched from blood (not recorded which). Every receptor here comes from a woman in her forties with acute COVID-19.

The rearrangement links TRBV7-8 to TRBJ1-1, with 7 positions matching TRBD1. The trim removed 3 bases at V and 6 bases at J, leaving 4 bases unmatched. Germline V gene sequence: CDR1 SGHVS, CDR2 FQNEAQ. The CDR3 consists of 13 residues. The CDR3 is CASSFDREAEAFF. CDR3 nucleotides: TGTGCCAGCAGCTTCGACAGGGAGGCTGAAGCTTTCTTT.

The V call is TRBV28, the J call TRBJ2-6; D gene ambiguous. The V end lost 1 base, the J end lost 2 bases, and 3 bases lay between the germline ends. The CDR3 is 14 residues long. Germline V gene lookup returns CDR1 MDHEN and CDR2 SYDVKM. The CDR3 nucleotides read TGTGCCAGCAGTTTATTCACTGGGGCCAACGTCCTGACTTTC. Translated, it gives CASSLFTGANVLTF.

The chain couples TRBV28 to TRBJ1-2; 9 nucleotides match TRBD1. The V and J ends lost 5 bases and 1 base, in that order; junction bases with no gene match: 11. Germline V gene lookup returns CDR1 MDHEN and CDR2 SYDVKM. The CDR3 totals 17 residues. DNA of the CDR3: TGTGCCAGCAGTCTCCCGGGACAGGGTGCCTTTAACTATGGCTACACCTTC. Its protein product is CASSLPGQGAFNYGYTF.

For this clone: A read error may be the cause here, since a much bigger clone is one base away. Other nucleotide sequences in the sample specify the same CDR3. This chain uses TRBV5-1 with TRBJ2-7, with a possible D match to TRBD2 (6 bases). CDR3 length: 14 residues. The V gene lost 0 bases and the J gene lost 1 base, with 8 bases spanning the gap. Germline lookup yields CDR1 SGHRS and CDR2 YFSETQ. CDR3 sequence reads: CASSLAGGSYEQYV. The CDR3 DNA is TGCGCCAGCAGCTTGGCCGGGGGTTCCTACGAGCAGTACGTC.

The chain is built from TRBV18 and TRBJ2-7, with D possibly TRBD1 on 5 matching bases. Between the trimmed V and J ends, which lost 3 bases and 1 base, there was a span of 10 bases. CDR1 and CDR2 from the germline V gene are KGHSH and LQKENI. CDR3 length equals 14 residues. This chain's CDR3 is CASSPHSGSYEQYF. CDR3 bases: TGTGCCAGCTCACCTCATTCAGGGTCCTACGAGCAGTACTTC.

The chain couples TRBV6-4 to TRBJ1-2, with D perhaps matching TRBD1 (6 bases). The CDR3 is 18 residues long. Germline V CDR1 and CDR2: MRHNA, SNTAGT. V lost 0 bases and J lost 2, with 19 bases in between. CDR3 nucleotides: TGTGCCAGCAGTGACTCGAACAGGGCTAGAGGGGCGAACTATGGCTACACCTTC. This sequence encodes CASSDSNRARGANYGYTF.

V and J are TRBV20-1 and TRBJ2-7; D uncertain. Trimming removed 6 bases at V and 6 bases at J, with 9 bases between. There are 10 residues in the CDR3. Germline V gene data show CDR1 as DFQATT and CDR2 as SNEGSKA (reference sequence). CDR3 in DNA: TGCAGTGCCTCCCAGCGCGAGCAGTACTTC. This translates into CSASQREQYF.

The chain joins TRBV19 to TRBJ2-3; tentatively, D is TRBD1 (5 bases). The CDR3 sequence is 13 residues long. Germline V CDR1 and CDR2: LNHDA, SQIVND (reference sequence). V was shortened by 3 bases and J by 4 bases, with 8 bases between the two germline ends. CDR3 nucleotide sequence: TGTGCCAGTAGTATCCAGGGCTCAGATACGCAGTATTTT. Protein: CASSIQGSDTQYF.

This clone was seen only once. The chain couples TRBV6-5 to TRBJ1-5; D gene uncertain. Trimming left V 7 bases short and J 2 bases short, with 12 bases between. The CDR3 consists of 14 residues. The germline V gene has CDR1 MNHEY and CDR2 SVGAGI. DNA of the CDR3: TGTGCCAGCACCCGAGGCAGTGGCAATCAGCCCCAGCATTTT. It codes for CASTRGSGNQPQHF.

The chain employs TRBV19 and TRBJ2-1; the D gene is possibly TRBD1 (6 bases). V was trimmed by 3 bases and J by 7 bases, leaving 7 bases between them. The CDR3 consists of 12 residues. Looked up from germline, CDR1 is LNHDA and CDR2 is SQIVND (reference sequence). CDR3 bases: TGTGCCAGTAGTATTGGACAGAATGAGCAGTTCTTC. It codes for CASSIGQNEQFF.

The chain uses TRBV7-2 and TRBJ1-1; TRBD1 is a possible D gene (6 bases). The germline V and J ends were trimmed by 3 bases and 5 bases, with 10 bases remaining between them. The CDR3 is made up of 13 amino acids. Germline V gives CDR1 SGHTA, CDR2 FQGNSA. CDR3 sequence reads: CASSFGGRTEAFF. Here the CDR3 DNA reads TGTGCCAGCAGCTTTGGGGGCCGAACTGAAGCTTTCTTT.

Here the CDR3 reads CASGTGTSQPQHF. The DNA of the CDR3 is TGTGCCAGCGGAACAGGGACGAGTCAGCCCCAGCATTTT. The chain uses TRBV19 and TRBJ1-5, with D maybe TRBD1 (6 bases). The CDR3 has 13 amino acids. V was cut by 9 bases and J by 6 bases, with 15 bases left in between. In germline, CDR1 is LNHDA, CDR2 SQIVND (reference sequence).

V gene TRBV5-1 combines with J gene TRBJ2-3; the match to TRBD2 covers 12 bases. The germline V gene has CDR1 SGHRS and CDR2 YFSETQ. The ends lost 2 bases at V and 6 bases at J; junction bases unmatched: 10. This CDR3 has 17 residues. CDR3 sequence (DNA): TGCGCCAGCAGCTTAAGACTAGCGGGAGCGTTTGGCGATACGCAGTATTTT. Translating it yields CASSLRLAGAFGDTQYF.

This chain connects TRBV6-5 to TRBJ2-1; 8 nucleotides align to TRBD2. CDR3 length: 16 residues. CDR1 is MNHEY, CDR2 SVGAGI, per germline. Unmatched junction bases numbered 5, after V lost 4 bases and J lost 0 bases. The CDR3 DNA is TGTGCCAGCAGTTTACGAAGCGGGAGCTCCTACAATGAGCAGTTCTTC. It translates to CASSLRSGSSYNEQFF.

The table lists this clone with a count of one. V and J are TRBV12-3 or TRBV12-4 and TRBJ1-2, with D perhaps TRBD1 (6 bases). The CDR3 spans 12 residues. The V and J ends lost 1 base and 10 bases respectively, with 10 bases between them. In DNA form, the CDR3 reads TGTGCCAGCAGTTTAGGGGGGCGTACCTACACCTTC. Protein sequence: CASSLGGRTYTF.

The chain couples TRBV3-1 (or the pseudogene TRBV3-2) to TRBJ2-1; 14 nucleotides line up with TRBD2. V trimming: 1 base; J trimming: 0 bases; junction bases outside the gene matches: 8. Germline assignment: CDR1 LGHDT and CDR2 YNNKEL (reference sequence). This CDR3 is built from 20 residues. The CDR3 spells CASSQVPGLAGVGSYNEQFF. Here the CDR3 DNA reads TGTGCCAGCAGCCAAGTTCCGGGACTAGCGGGAGTGGGCTCCTACAATGAGCAGTTCTTC.

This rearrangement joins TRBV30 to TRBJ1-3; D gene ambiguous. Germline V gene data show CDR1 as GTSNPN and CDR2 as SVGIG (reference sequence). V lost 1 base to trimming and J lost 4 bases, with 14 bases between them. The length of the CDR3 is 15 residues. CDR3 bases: TGTGCCTGGAGTGGGGCCGGGAGCTTAGGAAACACCATATATTTT. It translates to CAWSGAGSLGNTIYF.

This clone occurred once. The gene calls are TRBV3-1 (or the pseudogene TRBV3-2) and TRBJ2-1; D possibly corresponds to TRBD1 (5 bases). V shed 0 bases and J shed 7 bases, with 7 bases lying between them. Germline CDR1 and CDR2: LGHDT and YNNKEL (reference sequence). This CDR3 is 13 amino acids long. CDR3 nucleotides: TGTGCCAGCAGCCAAGAAGGGGCTAATGAGCAGTTCTTC. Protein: CASSQEGANEQFF.

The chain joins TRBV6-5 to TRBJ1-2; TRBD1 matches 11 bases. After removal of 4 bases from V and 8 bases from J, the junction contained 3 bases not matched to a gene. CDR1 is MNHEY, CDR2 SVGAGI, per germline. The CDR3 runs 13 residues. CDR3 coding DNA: TGTGCCAGCAGTTTGGGACAGGGGGGCGGCTACACCTTC. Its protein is CASSLGQGGGYTF.

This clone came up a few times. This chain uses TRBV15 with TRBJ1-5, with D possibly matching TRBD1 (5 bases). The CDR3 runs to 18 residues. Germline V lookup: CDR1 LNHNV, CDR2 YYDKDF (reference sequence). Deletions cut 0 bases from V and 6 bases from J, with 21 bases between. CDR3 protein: CATSRDSNTGSGVQPQHF. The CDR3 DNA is TGTGCCACCAGCAGAGATTCTAATACAGGCAGCGGGGTTCAGCCCCAGCATTTT.

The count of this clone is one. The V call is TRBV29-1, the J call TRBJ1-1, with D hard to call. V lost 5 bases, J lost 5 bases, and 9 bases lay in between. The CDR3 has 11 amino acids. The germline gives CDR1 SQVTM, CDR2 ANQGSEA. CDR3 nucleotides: TGCAGCGTTCCCGGGGATACTGAAGCTTTCTTT. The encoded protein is CSVPGDTEAFF.

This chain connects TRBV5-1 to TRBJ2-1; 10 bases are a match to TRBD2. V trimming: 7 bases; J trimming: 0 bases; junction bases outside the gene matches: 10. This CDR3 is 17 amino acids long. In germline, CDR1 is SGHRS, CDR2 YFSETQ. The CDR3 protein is CASSIGLAESSYNEQFF. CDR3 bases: TGCGCCAGCTCCATTGGACTAGCGGAAAGCTCCTACAATGAGCAGTTCTTC.